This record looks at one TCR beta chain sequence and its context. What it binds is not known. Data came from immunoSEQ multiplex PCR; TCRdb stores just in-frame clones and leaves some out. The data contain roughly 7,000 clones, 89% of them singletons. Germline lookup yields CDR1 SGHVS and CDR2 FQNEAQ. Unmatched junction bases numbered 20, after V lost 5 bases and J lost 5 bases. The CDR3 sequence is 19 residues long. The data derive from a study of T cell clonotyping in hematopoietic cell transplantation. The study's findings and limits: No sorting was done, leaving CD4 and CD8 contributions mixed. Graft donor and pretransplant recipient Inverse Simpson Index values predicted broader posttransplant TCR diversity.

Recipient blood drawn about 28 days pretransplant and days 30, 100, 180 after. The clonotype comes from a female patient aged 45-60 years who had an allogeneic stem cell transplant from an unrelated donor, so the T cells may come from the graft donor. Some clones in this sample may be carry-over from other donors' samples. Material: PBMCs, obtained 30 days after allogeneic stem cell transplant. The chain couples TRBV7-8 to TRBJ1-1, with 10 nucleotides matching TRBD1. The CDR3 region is CASSPGTGVLLFVGTEAFF. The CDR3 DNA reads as TGTGCCAGCAGCCCCGGGACAGGGGTTTTGTTATTTGTGGGGACTGAAGCTTTCTTT.